This is a list of T cell receptor beta chains from one sample in a study of T cell repertoires in cytomegalovirus infection. TCRdb reprocessed the reads via MiXCR and lists one record per CDR3 protein. The sample lists 200,000 to 300,000 distinct CDR3 sequences; roughly 13% were seen once. Sequencing input: PBMCs. All receptors come from a human donor in good health (CMV status not recorded). Some clones in this sample may be carry-over from other donors' samples. The CDR3 runs from the conserved cysteine through the conserved F or W. A D gene is named only where the DNA matches it firmly. The size of a clone is reported for some rows only, either as once, few or many, or as a class for expanded clones.

j_gene | d_gene | v_gene | abundance | CDR3nt | CDR3aa
TRBJ1-5 | . | TRBV11-2 | many | TGTGCCAGCAGCCACCGGGCAGCGAGCAATCAGCCCCAGCATTTT | CASSHRAASNQPQHF
TRBJ2-3 | . | TRBV7-2 | many | TGTGCCAGCAGCCAGTACGGGTTGGGGCAAGCAGATACGCAGTATTTT | CASSQYGLGQADTQYF
TRBJ2-7 | TRBD2 | TRBV6-2/TRBV6-3 | few | TGTGCCAGCAGTTGGTGGCGGGAGCATGAGCAGTACTTC | CASSWWREHEQYF
TRBJ2-7 | TRBD1 | TRBV11-3 | . | TGTGCCAGCAGCTTGGTGGGGACAGGGGTCGAGCAGTACTTC | CASSLVGTGVEQYF
TRBJ2-1 | TRBD2 | TRBV6-1 | many | TGTGCCAGCAGCGACGGGGACTACTCCTACAATGAGCAGTTCTTC | CASSDGDYSYNEQFF
TRBJ1-2 | TRBD1 | TRBV6-5 | many | TGTGCCAGCAGAACGACAGGGAAATATGGCTACACCTTC | CASRTTGKYGYTF
TRBJ2-7 | TRBD2 | TRBV7-2 | many | TGTGCCAGCAGTTCGACGACTAGCGGGAACTACGAGCAGTACTTC | CASSSTTSGNYEQYF
TRBJ1-4 | TRBD1 | TRBV2 | . | TGTGCCAGTCGCACCGACAGGGGTCGAGAAAAACTGTTTTTT | CASRTDRGREKLFF
TRBJ2-1 | TRBD2 | TRBV28 | few | TGTGCCAGCAGTTTATCCCCCACCCTAGCGGGAGTAAATGAGCAGTTCTTC | CASSLSPTLAGVNEQFF
TRBJ2-7 | . | TRBV19 | many | TGTGCCAGTATGGAGAGAGGGGAAACCTACGAGCAGTACTTC | CASMERGETYEQYF
TRBJ2-3 | TRBD1 | TRBV6-6 | . | TGTGCCAGCAGTTTACCGGGACAGGGCCTAGATACGCAGTATTTT | CASSLPGQGLDTQYF
TRBJ2-3 | . | TRBV6-1 | . | TGTGCCAGCAGTGAAGCCCGGGGAAGCACAGATATGCAGTATTTT | CASSEARGSTDMQYF
TRBJ2-5 | . | TRBV7-2 | many | TGTGCCAGCAGCTTAGGGCAGGGGGAGGGTTGGGAGACCCAGTACTTC | CASSLGQGEGWETQYF
TRBJ2-2 | TRBD2 | TRBV28 | many | TGTGCCAGCAGTTTGCCCGGGACTAGCGCGAACACCGGGGAGCTGTTTTTT | CASSLPGTSANTGELFF
TRBJ2-7 | . | TRBV10-1 | once | TGCGCCAGCAGTGAGAAAGGGGGGAGCTACGAGCAGTACTTC | CASSEKGGSYEQYF
TRBJ2-1 | TRBD2 | TRBV5-5 | . | TGTGCCAGAAAGTCCCTAGCGGGCGCTGAGCAGTTCTTC | CARKSLAGAEQFF
TRBJ2-5 | TRBD1 | TRBV19 | . | TGTGCCAGTAGTAGGACCCTTCGGACAGGGTCTGGCCAAGAGACCCAGTACTTC | CASSRTLRTGSGQETQYF
TRBJ2-3 | . | TRBV7-2 | . | TGTGCCAGCAGCTTAGTGGCTACCGCAGATACGCAGTATTTT | CASSLVATADTQYF
TRBJ2-7 | . | TRBV29-1 | . | TGCAGCGTTGAGGGCCCAGGCCCCTACGAGCAGTACTTC | CSVEGPGPYEQYF
TRBJ2-1 | TRBD2 | TRBV29-1 | . | TGCAGCGTTGGGGAGGGCAGGTTCAATGAGCAGTTCTTC | CSVGEGRFNEQFF
TRBJ2-1 | . | TRBV28 | . | TGTGCCAGCAGATCGACCGGGAACCACAATGAGCAGTTCTTC | CASRSTGNHNEQFF
TRBJ2-1 | . | TRBV19 | many | TGTGCCAGTAAAAATCTGGGTACCAGCTCCTACAATGAGCAGTTCTTC | CASKNLGTSSYNEQFF
TRBJ2-1 | . | TRBV6-1 | few | TGTGCCAGCAGTGACTCCCGGGGCGGGGATGAGCAGTTCTTC | CASSDSRGGDEQFF
TRBJ2-3 | TRBD2 | TRBV7-2 | many | TGTGCCAGCAGCACCCTGACTAGCGGGAGTGATACGCAGTATTTT | CASSTLTSGSDTQYF
TRBJ2-3 | . | TRBV5-1 | few | TGCGCCAGCAGCTTCCAGGGAGGCACAGATACGCAGTATTTT | CASSFQGGTDTQYF
TRBJ1-4 | . | TRBV7-9 | many | TGTGCCAGCAGCCTGTCCGGGGACCCTTCTAAACCGTTTTTT | CASSLSGDPSKPFF
TRBJ2-5 | . | TRBV7-9 | . | TGTGCCAGCAGCTTAAAGACGGAGACCCAGTACTTC | CASSLKTETQYF
TRBJ1-5 | TRBD1 | TRBV19 | many | TGTGCCAGTACCCCGGGGACAGGCCGTAATCAGCCCCAGCATTTT | CASTPGTGRNQPQHF
TRBJ2-7 | TRBD1 | TRBV6-2/TRBV6-3 | . | TGTGCCAGCAGTACGGGGACAGCCTACGAGCAGTGCTTC | CASSTGTAYEQCF
TRBJ2-5 | TRBD2 | TRBV20-1 | many | TGCAGTGCTACCCCTTCGGGGGGGACACGGGAGACCCAGTACTTC | CSATPSGGTRETQYF
TRBJ1-3 | TRBD1 | TRBV6-6 | . | TGTGCCAGCAGTCAGGGACAGGGTAGTGGAAACACCATATATTTT | CASSQGQGSGNTIYF
TRBJ1-5 | . | TRBV7-8 | many | TGTGCCAGCAGCTTATGGGCAGGGGTTCAGCCCCAGCATTTT | CASSLWAGVQPQHF
TRBJ2-1 | . | TRBV24-1 | many | TGTGCCACCAGTGATCCCCAGGGCGGCCCTTACAATGAGCAGTTCTTC | CATSDPQGGPYNEQFF
TRBJ2-7 | . | TRBV20-1 | few | TGCAGTGCTAGAGGGGAGGTATCCTACGAGCAGTACTTC | CSARGEVSYEQYF
TRBJ1-5 | . | TRBV28 | . | TGTGCCAGCAGTTTGTCCTCCGGGGCAAATCAGCCCCAGCATTTT | CASSLSSGANQPQHF
TRBJ1-1 | . | TRBV20-1 | many | TGCAGTGCTCTGAACACTGAAGCTTTCTTT | CSALNTEAFF
TRBJ1-1 | . | TRBV19 | few | TGTGCCAGTAGTACCCGACAGACTGAAGCTTTCTTT | CASSTRQTEAFF
TRBJ2-6 | . | TRBV20-1 | . | TGCAGTGCTTCCACAGGGATTAGCTCTGGGGCCAACGTCCTGACTTTC | CSASTGISSGANVLTF
TRBJ2-7 | . | TRBV29-1 | . | TGCAGCACCAGGGACCGGGACCCCTACGAGCAGTACTTC | CSTRDRDPYEQYF
TRBJ1-1 | TRBD1 | TRBV20-1 | few | TGCAGTGCTAGATTCTCCGGGACAGGGCGCACTGAAGCTTTCTTT | CSARFSGTGRTEAFF
TRBJ2-7 | . | TRBV29-1 | few | TGCAGCGTTGAAGCCGGGCAGGTGCAGTACTTC | CSVEAGQVQYF
TRBJ1-1 | . | TRBV19 | few | TGTGCCAGTAAGGAGGGGGTAGGCACTGAAGCTTTCTTT | CASKEGVGTEAFF
TRBJ2-5 | TRBD1 | TRBV28 | many | TGTGCCAGCAGTGTATACAGGGGAGCCGCTGAAGAGACCCAGTACTTC | CASSVYRGAAEETQYF
TRBJ2-7 | . | TRBV7-2 | few | TGTGCCAGCAGCTTAGGATGGGTCAGCTCCTACGAGCAGTACTTC | CASSLGWVSSYEQYF
TRBJ2-6 | . | TRBV10-3 | . | TGTGCCATCAATTCCGACCTACTCCGCAGGGCCAACGTCCTGACTTTC | CAINSDLLRRANVLTF
TRBJ2-5 | TRBD2 | TRBV5-1 | . | TGCGCCAGCAGCTCGGGAAGGACTAGCCCCTACCAAGAGACCCAGTACTTC | CASSSGRTSPYQETQYF
TRBJ2-1 | . | TRBV5-4 | few | TGTGCCAGCGGGGGGGCGCCCTCCTACAATGAGCAGTTCTTC | CASGGAPSYNEQFF
TRBJ2-7 | TRBD1 | TRBV6-6 | few | TGTGCCAGCAGTTTTGGACAGGGGGACTACGAGCAGTACTTC | CASSFGQGDYEQYF
TRBJ2-2 | TRBD2 | TRBV2 | few | TGTGCCAGCAGTCGCCTAGCGGGAAGCACCGGGGAGCTGTTTTTT | CASSRLAGSTGELFF
TRBJ1-6 | . | TRBV27 | . | TGTGCCAGCAGTTTTTCGAAGGTTGGCTCCTATAATTCACCCCTCCACTTT | CASSFSKVGSYNSPLHF
TRBJ2-1 | TRBD2 | TRBV14 | . | TGTGCCAGCAGCCAAGCATGGGCGGGGGGGCCCGGGCAGTTCTTC | CASSQAWAGGPGQFF
TRBJ2-3 | . | TRBV6-2/TRBV6-3 | many | TGTGCCAGCATGGCCACTAGCACAGATACGCAGTATTTT | CASMATSTDTQYF
TRBJ2-7 | . | TRBV7-3 | many | TGTGCCAGCAGCCAGACGGGGAACTTCGGGGAAAACGAGCAGTACTTC | CASSQTGNFGENEQYF